The 10 T cell receptor beta chains given below trace back to one sample, sequenced in a study of early T cells in non-severe SARS-CoV-2 infection. MiXCR, run by TCRdb on the 5' RACE reads, gives a single entry per CDR3 protein. The sample holds roughly 80,000 distinct CDR3 sequences, roughly an eighth seen once. The sequenced material came from whole blood. These receptors all come from an adult who was a healthcare worker with PCR-confirmed SARS-CoV-2 infection or an uninfected control (not recorded which).

In this sample, this clonotype turned up a few times. The V call is TRBV7-6, the J call TRBJ2-5; no firm D call. This CDR3 comprises 13 residues. Germline V lookup: CDR1 SGHVS, CDR2 FNYEAQ. V lost 1 base to trimming and J lost 5 bases, with 8 bases between them. The CDR3 region is CASSLVDPETQYF. CDR3 DNA sequence: TGTGCCAGCAGCTTAGTGGATCCGGAGACCCAGTACTTC.

J is TRBJ2-7 and V is TRBV20-1; 8 nucleotides agree with TRBD2. V shed 6 bases and J 3 bases; nucleotides not matched to a gene: 10. The CDR3 runs to 14 residues. From germline, CDR1 is DFQATT and CDR2 SNEGSKA (reference sequence). This CDR3 is CSAPLTSGLYEQYF. The DNA of the CDR3 is TGCAGTGCCCCATTAACTAGCGGCCTCTACGAGCAGTACTTC.

The chain joins TRBV15 to TRBJ2-3; no reliable D call. The CDR3 sequence is 15 residues long. Trimming left V 4 bases short and J 7 bases short, with 18 bases between. CDR1 and CDR2 from the germline V gene are LNHNV and YYDKDF (reference sequence). CDR3: CATSKESTVQNTQYF. DNA of the CDR3: TGTGCCACCAGCAAAGAAAGCACAGTGCAGAATACGCAGTATTTT.

In regard to this clonotype: A junction end diverges from the germline sequence, so it may reflect a read error. The rearrangement joins TRBV10-2 to TRBJ1-1; 11 bases fit TRBD1. Germline values: CDR1 WSHSY, CDR2 SAAADI. The CDR3 consists of 15 residues. The CDR3 nucleotides read TGCGCCAGCAGTGAAAGGACAGGGGGCGGCACTGTAGCTTTCTTT. Its translation is CASSERTGGGTVAFF.

The CDR3 region has the DNA TGCGCCAGCAGCTTGGGACGGGCACAAGAGACCCAGTACTTC. As protein: CASSLGRAQETQYF. The rearrangement links TRBV5-1 to TRBJ2-5; D unclear. V dropped 0 bases and J dropped 2 bases, with 8 bases sitting between them. Germline loops: CDR1 SGHRS, CDR2 YFSETQ. The CDR3 has 14 amino acids. The full variable domain, in which reference TRBV5-1 and TRBJ2-5 provide the parts outside the CDR3, is KAGVTQTPRYLIKTRGQQVTLSCSPISGHRSVSWYQQTPGQGLQFLFEYFSETQRNKGNFPGRFSGRQFSNSRSEMNVSTLELGDSALYLCASSLGRAQETQYFGPGTRLLVL.

This clonotype was seen a few times. The V gene is TRBV7-9, the J gene TRBJ2-1; no reliable D call. Trimming took 6 bases from V and 8 from J, leaving 14 bases between them. Germline loops: CDR1 SEHNR, CDR2 FQNEAQ (reference sequence). The CDR3 covers 13 residues. The chain's CDR3 is CASRNDPYDEQFF. The DNA for the CDR3 is TGTGCCAGCAGGAACGACCCTTACGATGAGCAGTTCTTC.

In this sample, this clonotype turned up many times. The rearrangement uses TRBV30 and TRBJ1-4; possible D gene TRBD1, 6 bases. Deletions cut 3 bases from V and 10 bases from J, with 12 bases between. CDR1 is GTSNPN and CDR2 is SVGIG in the germline V gene (reference sequence). This CDR3 has 12 residues. The CDR3 DNA sequence: TGTGCCTGGAGCCTCAGGGGCGCAAAACTGTTTTTT. Translating gives CAWSLRGAKLFF.

This chain connects TRBV27 to TRBJ2-7; D is possibly TRBD1 (6 bases). Germline V gene sequence: CDR1 MNHEY, CDR2 SMNVEV (reference sequence). The CDR3 extends over 13 amino acids. V dropped 5 bases and J dropped 2 bases, with 10 bases sitting between them. CDR3 in amino acids: CASSLGATYEQYF. As DNA, the CDR3 is TGTGCCAGCAGTCTGGGGGCGACCTACGAGCAGTACTTC.

This clonotype was seen more than once but under ten times. The rearrangement uses TRBV6-5 and TRBJ2-7, with 9 bases fitting TRBD2. The CDR3 sequence is 14 residues long. The germline V gene encodes CDR1 MNHEY and CDR2 SVGAGI. V gave up 5 bases and J gave up 4 bases; unmatched junction bases: 6. The CDR3: CASSTGTSLYEQYF. The CDR3 DNA reads as TGTGCCAGCAGTACCGGGACTAGCTTATACGAGCAGTACTTC.

V gene TRBV2 combines with J gene TRBJ2-3; 9 bases match TRBD2. This CDR3 region has 15 residues. Germline V gives CDR1 SNHLY, CDR2 FYNNEI. Trimming at V came to 2 bases and at J to 4 bases, leaving 4 bases not matched to a gene. The CDR3 is CASSEFSGSADTQYF. CDR3 in DNA: TGTGCCAGCAGTGAATTTAGCGGGAGCGCAGATACGCAGTATTTT.